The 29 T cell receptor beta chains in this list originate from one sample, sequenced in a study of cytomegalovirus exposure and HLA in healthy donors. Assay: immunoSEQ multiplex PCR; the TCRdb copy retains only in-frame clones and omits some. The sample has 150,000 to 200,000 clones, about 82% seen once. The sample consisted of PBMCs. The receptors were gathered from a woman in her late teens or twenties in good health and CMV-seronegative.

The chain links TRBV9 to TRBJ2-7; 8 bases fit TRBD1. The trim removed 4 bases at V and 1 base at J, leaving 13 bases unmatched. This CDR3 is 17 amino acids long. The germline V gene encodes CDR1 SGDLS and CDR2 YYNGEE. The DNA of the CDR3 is TGTGCCAGCAGCCCGAGCACTGGGACAGGTAGATCCTACGAGCAGTACTTC. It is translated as CASSPSTGTGRSYEQYF.

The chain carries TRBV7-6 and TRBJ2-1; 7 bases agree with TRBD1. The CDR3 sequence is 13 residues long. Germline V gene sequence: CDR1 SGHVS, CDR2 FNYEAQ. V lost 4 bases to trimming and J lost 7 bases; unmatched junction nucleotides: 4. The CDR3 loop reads CASSSYRGNEQFF. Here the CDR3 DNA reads TGTGCCAGCAGCTCATACAGGGGAAATGAGCAGTTCTTC.

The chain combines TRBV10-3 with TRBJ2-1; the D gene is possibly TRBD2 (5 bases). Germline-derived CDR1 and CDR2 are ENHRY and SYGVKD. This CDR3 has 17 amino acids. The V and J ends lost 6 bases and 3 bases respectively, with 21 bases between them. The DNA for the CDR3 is TGTGCCATCAGCCCCGCCATGTTTCCGGGGAGCTACAATGAGCAGTTCTTC. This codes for CAISPAMFPGSYNEQFF.

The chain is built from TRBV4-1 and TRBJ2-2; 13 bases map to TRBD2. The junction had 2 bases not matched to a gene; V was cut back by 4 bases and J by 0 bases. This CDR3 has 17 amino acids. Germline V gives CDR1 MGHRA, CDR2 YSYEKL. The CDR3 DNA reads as TGCGCCAGCAGCCCACTAGCGGGAGGGACGAACACCGGGGAGCTGTTTTTT. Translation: CASSPLAGGTNTGELFF.

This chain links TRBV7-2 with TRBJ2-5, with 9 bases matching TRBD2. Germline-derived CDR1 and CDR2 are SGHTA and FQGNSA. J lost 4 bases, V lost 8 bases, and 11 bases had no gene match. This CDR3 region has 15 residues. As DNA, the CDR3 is TGTGCCAGCCGTTACGGGACTAGCACTCTAGAGACCCAGTACTTC. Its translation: CASRYGTSTLETQYF.

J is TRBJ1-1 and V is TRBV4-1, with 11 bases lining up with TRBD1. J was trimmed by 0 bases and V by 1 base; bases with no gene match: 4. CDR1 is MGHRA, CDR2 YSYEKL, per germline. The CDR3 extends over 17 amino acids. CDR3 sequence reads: CASSQGWTGGMNTEAFF. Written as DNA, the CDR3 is TGCGCCAGCAGCCAAGGGTGGACAGGGGGCATGAACACTGAAGCTTTCTTT.

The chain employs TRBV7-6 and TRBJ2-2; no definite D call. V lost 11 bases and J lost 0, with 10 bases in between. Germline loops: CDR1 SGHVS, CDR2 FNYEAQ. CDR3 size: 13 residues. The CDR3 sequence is CASSATNTGELFF. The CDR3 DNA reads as TGTGCCTCCAGCGCTACGAACACCGGGGAGCTGTTTTTT.

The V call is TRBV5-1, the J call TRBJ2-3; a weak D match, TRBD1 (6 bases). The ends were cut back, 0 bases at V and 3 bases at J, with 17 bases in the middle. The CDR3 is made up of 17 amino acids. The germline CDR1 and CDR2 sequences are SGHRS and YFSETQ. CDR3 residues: CASSLAVKGDGTDTQYF. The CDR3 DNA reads TGCGCCAGCAGCTTGGCCGTGAAGGGGGATGGGACAGATACGCAGTATTTT.

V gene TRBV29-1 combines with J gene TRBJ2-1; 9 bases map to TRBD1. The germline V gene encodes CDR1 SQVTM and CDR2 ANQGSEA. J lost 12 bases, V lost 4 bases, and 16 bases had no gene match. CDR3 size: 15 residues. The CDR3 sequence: CSVGFSYRDREGQFF. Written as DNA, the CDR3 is TGCAGCGTTGGGTTTTCGTACCGGGACAGGGAAGGGCAGTTCTTC.

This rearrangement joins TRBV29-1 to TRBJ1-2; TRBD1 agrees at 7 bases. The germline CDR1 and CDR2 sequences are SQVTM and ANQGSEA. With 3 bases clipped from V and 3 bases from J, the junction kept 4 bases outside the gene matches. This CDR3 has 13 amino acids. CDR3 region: CSVEVQGDYGYTF. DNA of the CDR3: TGCAGCGTTGAGGTCCAGGGGGACTATGGCTACACCTTC.

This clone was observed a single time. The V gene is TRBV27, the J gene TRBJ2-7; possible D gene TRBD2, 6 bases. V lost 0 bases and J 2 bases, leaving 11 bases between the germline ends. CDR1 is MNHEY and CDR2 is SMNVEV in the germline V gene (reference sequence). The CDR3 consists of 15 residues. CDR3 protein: CASSLSSGTAYEQYF. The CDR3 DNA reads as TGTGCCAGCAGTTTATCTAGCGGCACCGCCTACGAGCAGTACTTC.

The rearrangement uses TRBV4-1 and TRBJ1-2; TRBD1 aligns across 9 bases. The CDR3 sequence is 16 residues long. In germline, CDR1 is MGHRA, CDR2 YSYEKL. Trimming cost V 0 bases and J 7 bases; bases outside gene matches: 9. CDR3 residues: CASSQDRQGVFSGYTF. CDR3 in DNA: TGCGCCAGCAGCCAAGATCGACAGGGGGTTTTTTCTGGCTACACCTTC.

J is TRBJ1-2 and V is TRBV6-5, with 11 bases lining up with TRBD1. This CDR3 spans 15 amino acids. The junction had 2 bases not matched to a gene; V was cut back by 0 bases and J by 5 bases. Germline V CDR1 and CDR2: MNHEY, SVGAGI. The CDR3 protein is CASSYSGTGGYGYTF. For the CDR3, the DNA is TGTGCCAGCAGTTACTCCGGGACAGGGGGATATGGCTACACCTTC.

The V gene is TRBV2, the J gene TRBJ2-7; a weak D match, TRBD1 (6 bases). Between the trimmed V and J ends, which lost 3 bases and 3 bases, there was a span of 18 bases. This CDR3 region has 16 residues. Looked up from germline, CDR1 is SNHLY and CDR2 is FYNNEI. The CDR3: CASSDQPPGHLYEQYF. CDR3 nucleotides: TGTGCCAGCAGTGACCAGCCACCGGGACACCTCTACGAGCAGTACTTC. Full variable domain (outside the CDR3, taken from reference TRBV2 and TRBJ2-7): EPEVTQTPSHQVTQMGQEVILRCVPISNHLYFYWYRQILGQKVEFLVSFYNNEISEKSEIFDDQFSVERPDGSNFTLKIRSTKLEDSAMYFCASSDQPPGHLYEQYFGPGTRLTVT.

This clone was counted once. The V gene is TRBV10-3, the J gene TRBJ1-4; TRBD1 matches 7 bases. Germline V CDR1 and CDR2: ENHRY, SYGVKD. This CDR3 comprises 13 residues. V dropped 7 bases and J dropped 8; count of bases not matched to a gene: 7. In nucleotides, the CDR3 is TGTGCCATCAAAGGGGGCCTTGGAGAAAAACTGTTTTTT. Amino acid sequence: CAIKGGLGEKLFF.

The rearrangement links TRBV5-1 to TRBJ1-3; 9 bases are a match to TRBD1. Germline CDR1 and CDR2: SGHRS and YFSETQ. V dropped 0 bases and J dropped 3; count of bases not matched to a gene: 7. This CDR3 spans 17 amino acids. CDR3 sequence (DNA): TGCGCCAGCAGCTTGGACGGACAGGGGTTCGGTGGAAACACCATATATTTT. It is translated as CASSLDGQGFGGNTIYF.

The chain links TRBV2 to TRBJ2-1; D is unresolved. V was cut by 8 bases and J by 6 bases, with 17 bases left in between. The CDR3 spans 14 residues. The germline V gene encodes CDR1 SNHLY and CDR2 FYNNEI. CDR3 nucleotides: TGTGCCAGCGCGGCGCTAGTCAACGTCAATGAGCAGTTCTTC. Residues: CASAALVNVNEQFF.

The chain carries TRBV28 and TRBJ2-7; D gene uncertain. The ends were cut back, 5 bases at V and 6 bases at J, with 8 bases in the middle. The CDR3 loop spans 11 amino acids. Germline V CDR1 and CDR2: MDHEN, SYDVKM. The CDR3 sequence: CASSPRSEQYF. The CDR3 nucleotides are TGTGCCAGCAGTCCCAGATCCGAGCAGTACTTC.

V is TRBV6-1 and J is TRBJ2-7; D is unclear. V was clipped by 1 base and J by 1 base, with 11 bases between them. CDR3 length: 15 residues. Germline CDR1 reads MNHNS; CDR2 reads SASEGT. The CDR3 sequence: CASSEVPVPSYEQYF. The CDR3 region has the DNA TGTGCCAGCAGTGAAGTCCCGGTCCCGTCCTACGAGCAGTACTTC.

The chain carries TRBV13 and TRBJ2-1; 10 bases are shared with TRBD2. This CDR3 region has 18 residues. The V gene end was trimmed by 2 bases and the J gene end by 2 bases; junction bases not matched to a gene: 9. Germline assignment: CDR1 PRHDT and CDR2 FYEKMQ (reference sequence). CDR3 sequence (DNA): TGTGCCAGCAGCTTAATACTAGCGGGGCTCAACCCCTACAATGAGCAGTTCTTC. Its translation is CASSLILAGLNPYNEQFF.

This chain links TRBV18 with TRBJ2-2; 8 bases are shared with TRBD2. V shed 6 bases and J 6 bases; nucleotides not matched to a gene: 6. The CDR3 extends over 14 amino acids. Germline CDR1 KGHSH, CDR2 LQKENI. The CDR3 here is CASSPSGGAGELFF. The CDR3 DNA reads TGTGCCAGCTCGCCTTCGGGAGGGGCCGGGGAGCTGTTTTTT.

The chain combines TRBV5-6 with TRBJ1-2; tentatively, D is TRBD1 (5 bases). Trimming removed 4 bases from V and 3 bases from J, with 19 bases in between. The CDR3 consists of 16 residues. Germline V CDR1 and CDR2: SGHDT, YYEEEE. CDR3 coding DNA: TGTGCCAGCAGCCTACATAAGACTGGGGCGGACTATGGCTACACCTTC. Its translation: CASSLHKTGADYGYTF.

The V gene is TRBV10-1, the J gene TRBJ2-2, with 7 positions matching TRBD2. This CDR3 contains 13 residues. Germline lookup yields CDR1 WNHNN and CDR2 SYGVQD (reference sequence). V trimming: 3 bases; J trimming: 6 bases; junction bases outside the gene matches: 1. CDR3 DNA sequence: TGCGCCAGCAGTGAAAGCGGGGCCGGGGAGCTGTTTTTT. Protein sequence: CASSESGAGELFF.

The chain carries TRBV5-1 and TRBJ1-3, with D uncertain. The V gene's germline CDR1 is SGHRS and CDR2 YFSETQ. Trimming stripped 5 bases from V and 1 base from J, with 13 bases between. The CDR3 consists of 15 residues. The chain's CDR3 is CASSSQARSGNTIYF. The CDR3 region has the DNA TGCGCCAGCAGTTCTCAGGCCCGTTCTGGAAACACCATATATTTT.

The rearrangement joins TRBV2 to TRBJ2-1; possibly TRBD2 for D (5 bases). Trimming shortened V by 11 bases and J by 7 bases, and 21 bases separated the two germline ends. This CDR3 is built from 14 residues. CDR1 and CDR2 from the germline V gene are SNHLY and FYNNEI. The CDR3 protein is CACRSEAVGNEQFF. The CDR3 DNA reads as TGTGCCTGCCGCTCGGAGGCGGTGGGAAATGAGCAGTTCTTC. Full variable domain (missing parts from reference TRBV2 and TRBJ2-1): EPEVTQTPSHQVTQMGQEVILRCVPISNHLYFYWYRQILGQKVEFLVSFYNNEISEKSEIFDDQFSVERPDGSNFTLKIRSTKLEDSAMYFCACRSEAVGNEQFFGPGTRLTVL.

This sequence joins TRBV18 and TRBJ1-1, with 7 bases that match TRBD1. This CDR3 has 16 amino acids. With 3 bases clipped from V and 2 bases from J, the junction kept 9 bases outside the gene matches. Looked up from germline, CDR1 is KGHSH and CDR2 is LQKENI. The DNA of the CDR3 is TGTGCCAGCTCACCTCCCGGCAGGGGGAAAAACACTGAAGCTTTCTTT. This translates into CASSPPGRGKNTEAFF.

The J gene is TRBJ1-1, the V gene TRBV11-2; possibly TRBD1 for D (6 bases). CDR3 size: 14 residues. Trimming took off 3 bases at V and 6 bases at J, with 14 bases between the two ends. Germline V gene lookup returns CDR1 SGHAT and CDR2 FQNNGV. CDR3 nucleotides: TGTGCCAGCAGCTTGGGGGCCGCCGGTTCTGAAGCTTTCTTT. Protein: CASSLGAAGSEAFF.

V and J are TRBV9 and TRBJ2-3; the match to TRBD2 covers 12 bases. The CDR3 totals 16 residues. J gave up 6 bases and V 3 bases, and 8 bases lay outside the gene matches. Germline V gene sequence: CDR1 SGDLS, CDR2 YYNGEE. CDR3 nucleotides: TGTGCCAGCAGCGCTACTAGCGGGGGGTTGAGCGATACGCAGTATTTT. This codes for CASSATSGGLSDTQYF.

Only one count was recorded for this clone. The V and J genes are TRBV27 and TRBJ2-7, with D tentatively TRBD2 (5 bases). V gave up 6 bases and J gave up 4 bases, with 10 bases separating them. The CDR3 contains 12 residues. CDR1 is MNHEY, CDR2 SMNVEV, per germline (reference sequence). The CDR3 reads CASSSGRYEQYF. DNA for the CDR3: TGTGCCAGCAGCAGCGGTAGATACGAGCAGTACTTC.